These T cell receptor beta chains were read from a single sample in a study of blood T cell repertoires in COVID-19. Data came from immunoSEQ multiplex PCR; TCRdb stores just in-frame clones and leaves some out. The table lists hundreds of thousands of clones, roughly 84% of them singletons. Sequenced: PBMCs or T cells enriched from blood (not recorded which). Every receptor here comes from a young woman who had been exposed to COVID-19. CDR3s include the opening cysteine and the closing phenylalanine or tryptophan. The D gene is left open where the match is weak. Expanded clones are given a class, and other clones once, few, many or no size at all.

j_gene,v_gene,d_gene,abundance,CDR3aa
TRBJ2-3,TRBV7-9,.,.,CASSHTSRGADTQYF
TRBJ2-1,TRBV7-9,TRBD2,.,CASSFSGLAGLLPHGEQFF
TRBJ2-5,TRBV5-1,TRBD1,.,CASSWSTGTAQETQYF
TRBJ1-1,TRBV5-5,TRBD1,.,CASSLAGGRSEAFF
TRBJ1-1,TRBV9,.,.,CASSVVPGQGTEAFF
TRBJ1-3,TRBV13,TRBD1,.,CASSSLTGLAGNTIYF
TRBJ1-6,TRBV27,.,.,CASSLKQGGNSPLHF
TRBJ2-5,TRBV7-9,.,.,CASSLMGLDQETQYF
TRBJ1-1,TRBV29-1,.,.,CSVEGQGQNTEAFF
TRBJ2-7,TRBV3-1/TRBV3-2,TRBD1,.,CASSPTGGAFYEQYF
TRBJ1-4,TRBV7-9,TRBD1,.,CASSSRQGARGEKLFF
TRBJ2-7,TRBV5-4,.,.,CASSLDAKDYEQYF
TRBJ1-2,TRBV7-9,TRBD1,.,CASGRTGTNYGYTF
TRBJ1-3,TRBV7-9,.,.,CASSLGGGRTGNTIYF
TRBJ1-6,TRBV7-8,TRBD1,.,CASSFGTGNSPLHF
TRBJ2-7,TRBV9,TRBD2,.,CASSTTAGLAGPYEQYF
TRBJ1-2,TRBV2,.,.,CASSPQVAGSGYTF
TRBJ2-5,TRBV5-1,TRBD1,.,CASTLQGGAPETQYF
TRBJ1-2,TRBV9,.,.,CASSGQSTGNYGYTF
TRBJ2-7,TRBV27,.,.,CASSPSTEPYEQYF
TRBJ2-7,TRBV28,.,.,CASSPGALSYEQYF
TRBJ1-4,TRBV27,TRBD1,once,CASSSRVTGGATNEKLFF
TRBJ2-4,TRBV6-1,.,.,CASSGVVETGAKNIQYF
TRBJ1-2,TRBV29-1,TRBD1,.,CSVEEGPLGQRYGYTF
TRBJ1-3,TRBV18,.,few,CASSPGGTGNTIYF
TRBJ1-3,TRBV15,.,once,CATSDPQPSGNTIYF
TRBJ1-6,TRBV19,.,few,CATKSSYNSPLHF
TRBJ1-2,TRBV28,TRBD1,few,CASGSVDRVSYTF
TRBJ1-4,TRBV18,.,.,CASSSSQGTNEKLFF
TRBJ2-4,TRBV5-1,TRBD1,.,CASSHDRAGAKNIQYF
TRBJ2-7,TRBV27,TRBD1,few,CASSSTGTGVPYEQYF
TRBJ2-1,TRBV7-2,TRBD2,.,CASSLHRLASYNEQFF
TRBJ2-1,TRBV7-3,.,.,CASSLWGGDNEQFF
TRBJ1-1,TRBV29-1,.,.,CSVRWGQANTEAFF
TRBJ1-1,TRBV11-3,TRBD1,once,CASSYWDRGTEAFF
TRBJ1-5,TRBV6-1,TRBD1,.,CASSGGQGMGNQPQHF
TRBJ2-7,TRBV7-2,.,.,CATRRTSSYEQYF